These T cell receptor beta chains were read from a single sample in a study of cytomegalovirus exposure and HLA in healthy donors. TCRdb's table, derived via immunoSEQ multiplex PCR, lists solely in-frame clones and lacks some. In the table there are roughly 200,000 clones, 85% to 90% of which are singletons. The source material was PBMCs. The receptors stem from a woman aged 18-35 years in good health and CMV-seronegative. Both conserved end residues are part of each CDR3. A D gene is named only where the DNA matches it firmly. Size is stated for part of the rows, as once, few or many counts, or as a class when the clone is expanded.

d_call j_call clone_size v_call cdr3_nt cdr3_aa
. TRBJ2-2 . TRBV6-5 TGTGCCAGCAGTTACTTGGCCCAAAACACCGGGGAGCTGTTTTTT CASSYLAQNTGELFF
. TRBJ2-7 . TRBV6-5 TGTGCCAGCAGTGTAGGCCGTGAGGTCTCCTACGAGCAGTACTTC CASSVGREVSYEQYF
. TRBJ1-6 . TRBV6-1 TGTGCCAGCAGTGGGGGGCAGGGGAGCTCCTATAATTCACCCCTCCACTTT CASSGGQGSSYNSPLHF
TRBD2 TRBJ2-5 . TRBV7-2 TGTGCCAGCAGCCGACACCTTAGCGGGAGCCTCGAGACCCAGTACTTC CASSRHLSGSLETQYF
. TRBJ1-1 few TRBV13 TGTGCCAGCAGCTCTCCGGGGTTTAGTACTGAAGCTTTCTTT CASSSPGFSTEAFF
. TRBJ1-6 . TRBV28 TGTGCCAGCAGTTTCCCCCGGGACTATAATTCACCCCTCCACTTT CASSFPRDYNSPLHF
. TRBJ2-3 . TRBV6-1 TGTGCCAGCCGAGGCAAATGGGGGGATAATACGCAGTATTTT CASRGKWGDNTQYF
TRBD1 TRBJ1-2 . TRBV10-2 TGCGCCAGCAGTGTCCGAGACAGGGTCTATGGCTACACCTTC CASSVRDRVYGYTF
TRBD1 TRBJ1-3 . TRBV9 TGTGCCAGCAGCGTAAACCCCCCGGAGGGGGCCGGAAACACCATATATTTT CASSVNPPEGAGNTIYF
TRBD2 TRBJ2-3 . TRBV6-1 TGTGCCAGCAGGGAGACTAGCGCTAGCACAGATACGCAGTATTTT CASRETSASTDTQYF
TRBD1 TRBJ1-2 once TRBV6-5 TGTGCCAGCAGTTCCAGACAGGGGGCAAGTACCTTC CASSSRQGASTF
. TRBJ1-1 . TRBV5-4 TGTGCCAGCAGCTGGGTGGGGGGTGTAACTGAAGCTTTCTTT CASSWVGGVTEAFF
. TRBJ2-4 . TRBV5-1 TGCGCCAGCAGATTCCACCGCGGGGATCTAGCCAAAAACATTCAGTACTTC CASRFHRGDLAKNIQYF
. TRBJ1-3 . TRBV18 TGTGCCAGCTCACCACTTAACAGGCCACTGGGAGGAAACACCATATATTTT CASSPLNRPLGGNTIYF
TRBD1 TRBJ2-7 once TRBV27 TGTGCCAGCAGTTTTGGGACAGGGGCCTCCTACGAGCAGTACTTC CASSFGTGASYEQYF
TRBD1 TRBJ1-2 . TRBV27 TGTGCCAGCAGTTTATGGACAGGGCGCAGCTACACCTTC CASSLWTGRSYTF
. TRBJ2-1 . TRBV10-2 TGCGCCAGCGCCGGGGGTGACGGGGGAAATGAGCAGTTCTTC CASAGGDGGNEQFF
. TRBJ2-3 . TRBV15 TGTGCCACCAGCAGCCCCAGTAGCACAGATACGCAGTATTTT CATSSPSSTDTQYF
. TRBJ2-5 . TRBV7-2 TGTGCCAGCAGCCTCAGACAGGAAGAGACCCAGTACTTC CASSLRQEETQYF
. TRBJ2-3 . TRBV7-6 TGTGCCAGCAGCCAAAGCACAGATACGCAGTATTTT CASSQSTDTQYF
. TRBJ1-2 . TRBV6-1 TGTGCCAGCAGTGAAGGGACAGCTATTAACTATGGCTACACCTTC CASSEGTAINYGYTF
. TRBJ2-7 once TRBV5-4 TGTGCCAGCAGCTTCTTTCAAGCGCGAAACTACGAGCAGTACTTC CASSFFQARNYEQYF
. TRBJ1-5 . TRBV7-8 TGTGCCAGCAGCTTAGCCAGGCATCAGCCCCAGCATTTT CASSLARHQPQHF
. TRBJ2-7 . TRBV7-9 TGTGCCAGCAGCTTAGAACAGGGAGCCTACGAGCAGTACTTC CASSLEQGAYEQYF
TRBD1 TRBJ1-1 . TRBV5-4 TGTGCCAGCAGCTTGTTTTTAGGGGACAGCTCTACAACTGAAGCTTTCTTT CASSLFLGDSSTTEAFF
TRBD2 TRBJ2-1 . TRBV4-2 TGTGCCAGCAGCCAAGTTGGGACTAGCGGGTTGGGCAATGAGCAGTTCTTC CASSQVGTSGLGNEQFF
. TRBJ1-1 . TRBV4-2 TGTGCCAGCAGCCAGACAGACCGAAGGGGCACTGAAGCTTTCTTT CASSQTDRRGTEAFF
. TRBJ1-4 . TRBV19 TGTGCCAGTAGTAGGGGTCTCTTGAGGGATGGAGATGAAAAACTGTTTTTT CASSRGLLRDGDEKLFF
TRBD1 TRBJ1-2 . TRBV27 TGTGCCAGCAGCCCGGACAGGGGGCAATTAGGCTACACCTTC CASSPDRGQLGYTF
TRBD1 TRBJ2-7 once TRBV6-6 TGTGCCAGTACGACAGGGGGTAACAATTTTTACGAGCAGTACTTC CASTTGGNNFYEQYF
. TRBJ2-1 . TRBV7-2 TGTGCCAGCAGCTTAGTGGGGAGCTCCTACAATGAGCAGTTCTTC CASSLVGSSYNEQFF
TRBD2 TRBJ2-5 . TRBV6-6 TGTGCCAGCAGGGTTACTAGCGGGGGGCGGGAGACCCAGTACTTC CASRVTSGGRETQYF
. TRBJ1-1 . TRBV5-1 TGCGCCAGCAGCCCCACTCAGGGGTACACTGAAGCTTTCTTT CASSPTQGYTEAFF